This T cell receptor beta chain was captured by sequencing in a study of blood T cells in healthy people across ages. Study information: Researchers report that template switching captured about one barcoded beta molecule per two T cells.

The germline V and J ends were trimmed by 0 bases and 0 bases, with 9 bases remaining between them. The CDR3 covers 15 residues. The germline gives CDR1 DFQATT, CDR2 SNEGSKA (reference sequence). With a J-beta primer mix and a sample-barcoded 5' primer, a second PCR ran roughly 7 to 11 cycles. TCRdb re-analysed the 5' RACE reads in MiXCR, keeping a single row per CDR3 protein. The top ten clones hold 6.5% to 8.5% of a sample with over a million distinct CDR3 sequences, around 55% of them seen once. This clonotype has only one observation. The sequence was collected from a man aged 18-30 years in good health. The chain recombines TRBV20-1 with TRBJ2-4; D unresolved. The specimen sequenced was blood. The CDR3 loop reads CSARDLGRAKNIQYF. The CDR3 region has the DNA TGCAGTGCTAGAGATCTGGGTAGAGCCAAAAACATTCAGTACTTC.